Listed here are 3 T cell receptor beta chains from one sample, sequenced in a study of regulatory T cells in long-lasting Graves disease. Time point given: persistent/refractory GD, antithyroid drugs over 5 years with positive TRAb. Generation of the TCR library employed RNA extracted from PBMCs. Building the TCR beta libraries relied on iRepertoire HTBI primers, and CDR3 regions underwent Arm-PCR. TCRdb re-called the multiplex PCR reads through MiXCR, storing one row per CDR3 protein. The sample records roughly 360,000 distinct CDR3 sequences, about 23% being singletons. Here the sequenced sample was peripheral blood mononuclear cells (PBMCs), taken when the disease was refractory, from a patient treated with antithyroid drugs. These receptors all stem from a woman between 35 and 50 years old with Graves disease.

The gene calls are TRBV4-2 and TRBJ2-7; TRBD2 is a possible D gene (6 bases). V was trimmed by 0 bases and J by 1 base, leaving 10 bases between them. The length of the CDR3 is 15 residues. Germline V gives CDR1 LGHNA, CDR2 YNFKEQ. CDR3 bases: TGTGCCAGCAGCCAAGAGGAGGGGAGATCCTACGAGCAGTACTTC. Encoded protein: CASSQEEGRSYEQYF.

This clonotype was observed a few times. The chain couples TRBV5-5 to TRBJ1-1, with no clear D. The V end lost 2 bases, the J end lost 3 bases, and 8 bases lay between the germline ends. The CDR3 is 13 residues long. Germline CDR1 reads SGHKS; CDR2 reads YYEKEE (reference sequence). The chain's CDR3 is CASSFHRHTEAFF. CDR3 DNA sequence: TGTGCCAGCAGCTTCCATCGGCACACTGAAGCTTTCTTT.

The J gene is TRBJ1-1, the V gene TRBV3-1; TRBD1 matches 8 bases. The germline gives CDR1 LGHDT, CDR2 YNNKEL (reference sequence). CDR3 length: 15 residues. The trim removed 4 bases at V and 2 bases at J, leaving 6 bases unmatched. CDR3 protein: CASSPQGADNTEAFF. In DNA, the CDR3 is TGTGCCAGCAGCCCGCAGGGGGCGGACAACACTGAAGCTTTCTTT.